Listed below are T cell receptor beta chains from one sample, sequenced in a study of neoadjuvant nivolumab and ipilimumab in lung cancer. The method was immunoSEQ multiplex PCR; TCRdb's version includes in-frame clones alone and lacks a portion of them. In the table there are some 25,000 clones, about 78% of which are singletons. The starting material was tumor tissue, obtained after neoadjuvant nivolumab, alone or with ipilimumab, at or shortly before surgery. These receptors came from an adult with non-small cell lung cancer. Each CDR3 is given with its conserved first and last residue. The D gene is left open where the match is weak. Clone size appears in some rows only: once, few, many, or a class for an expanded clone.

J gene,clone size,D gene,V gene,CDR3 DNA,CDR3 protein
TRBJ2-2,few,-,TRBV5-5,TGTGCCAGCAGCTTCCAGGGATGGCCCGGGGAGCTGTTTTTT,CASSFQGWPGELFF
TRBJ2-2,once,-,TRBV30,TGTGCCTGTAGGCAGCCCGGGGAGCTGTTTTTT,CACRQPGELFF
TRBJ1-4,-,TRBD1,TRBV6-5,TGTGCCAGCAGCCCCGCGACAGGGGAGGGGGAAAAACTGTTTTTT,CASSPATGEGEKLFF
TRBJ2-7,few,TRBD2,TRBV5-1,TGCGCCAGCAGCTTGGGATCTAGCGGCTACGAGCAGTACTTC,CASSLGSSGYEQYF
TRBJ2-2,-,-,TRBV6-5,TGTGCCAGCAGTTCCCTCGGGGGTGACACCGGGGAGCTGTTTTTT,CASSSLGGDTGELFF
TRBJ2-5,-,-,TRBV18,TGTGCCAGCTCACCAGGCAGCCAAGAGACCCAGTACTTC,CASSPGSQETQYF
TRBJ1-1,-,-,TRBV30,TGTGCCTTGGACAGTGCCCTAGGAACTGAAGCTTTCTTT,CALDSALGTEAFF
TRBJ1-6,few,-,TRBV28,TGTGCCAGCAGTTTGGGAGGGAGGGATAATTCACCCCTCCACTTT,CASSLGGRDNSPLHF
TRBJ1-1,-,-,TRBV30,TGTGCCTGGGGAACAGGGACGGCTGAAGCTTTCTTT,CAWGTGTAEAFF
TRBJ1-2,-,-,TRBV4-1,TGCGCCAGCAGCATGGGGACTAACTATGGCTACACCTTC,CASSMGTNYGYTF
TRBJ2-1,-,TRBD2,TRBV7-8,TGTGCCAGCAGCTTAGGGCGGGGGGGGTTCAATGAGCAGTTCTTC,CASSLGRGGFNEQFF
TRBJ1-1,few,TRBD1,TRBV7-8,TGTGCCAGCAGCTTAGAGGGACAGGGGGCCACTGAAGCTTTCTTT,CASSLEGQGATEAFF
TRBJ2-7,-,-,TRBV7-2,TGTGCCAGCAGCTTACTCTCGGACAGAGGACGCTACGAGCAGTACTTC,CASSLLSDRGRYEQYF
TRBJ1-3,few,-,TRBV30,TGTGCCTGGGGAGGGTACGGAAACACCATATATTTT,CAWGGYGNTIYF
TRBJ2-7,-,-,TRBV2,TGTGCCAGCAGTGGCGTCTACGAGCAGTACTTC,CASSGVYEQYF
TRBJ2-3,-,-,TRBV5-6,TGTGCCAGCAGCTTGGTAGGGGTTAAGGGAGATACGCAGTATTTT,CASSLVGVKGDTQYF
TRBJ2-3,-,-,TRBV9,TGTGCCAGCAGCGCCACTACCGACACAGATACGCAGTATTTT,CASSATTDTDTQYF
TRBJ2-5,-,TRBD2,TRBV5-1,TGCGCCAGCAGCTGGGATGGGCTAGCGGGGGGCCGGGATGAGACCCAGTACTTC,CASSWDGLAGGRDETQYF
TRBJ2-1,-,TRBD2,TRBV25-1,TGTGCCAGCAGTAAACTAGCGGGGGCCTACAATGAGCAGTTCTTC,CASSKLAGAYNEQFF
TRBJ1-4,-,-,TRBV7-2,TGTGCCAGCAGCACGGCCGGGGTGGGTAATGAAAAACTGTTTTTT,CASSTAGVGNEKLFF
TRBJ2-3,few,TRBD1,TRBV29-1,TGCAGCGTTAAGACGACAGGGGTTTCCACAGATACGCAGTATTTT,CSVKTTGVSTDTQYF
TRBJ1-3,few,TRBD1,TRBV5-1,TGCGCCAGCAGCTCTACAGGGGGGTTCTCTGGAAACACCATATATTTT,CASSSTGGFSGNTIYF
TRBJ2-6,-,TRBD1,TRBV6-1,TGTGCCAGCAGTGAACGGGACAGGGGTTCCGGGGCCAACGTCCTGACTTTC,CASSERDRGSGANVLTF
TRBJ1-5,-,-,TRBV2,TGTGCCAGCAGTGAGGGCAGGGCGGGCAATCAGCCCCAGCATTTT,CASSEGRAGNQPQHF
TRBJ1-6,-,-,TRBV7-9,TGTGCCAGCAGCTTAGAGGGCGGCTCACCCCTCCACTTT,CASSLEGGSPLHF
TRBJ2-3,-,-,TRBV29-1,TGCAGCGTTGAATCGGCCCGCACAGATACGCAGTATTTT,CSVESARTDTQYF